Included here is one TCR beta chain sequence, with context. This record comes from a study of blood T cell repertoires in COVID-19. Study-level background: Acute and convalescent COVID-19 samples came from the United States, Italy and Spain. PBMCs, B-cell-depleted T cells, or T cells were the source of the cDNA or gDNA that made up the material.

CDR3 length equals 14 residues. The junction had 6 bases not matched to a gene; V was cut back by 5 bases and J by 3 bases. From germline, CDR1 is SGHNT and CDR2 YYREEE (reference sequence). In the source study's methods: Estimation of nucleated cell counts relied on the amplification of reference gene primers. Clones were sequenced by immunoSEQ multiplex PCR, and TCRdb holds only the in-frame ones, with some missing. V and J calls and clone size are given by that table; D and trimming were obtained from the DNA. The sample records about 190,000 clones, 80% to 90% being singletons. Material: peripheral blood. The rearrangement uses TRBV5-4 and TRBJ1-1; 8 bases fit TRBD1. This sequence originates from a man aged 30 to 39 with acute or convalescent COVID-19. The CDR3 loop reads CASRRGQGDTEAFF. CDR3 in DNA: TGTGCCAGCAGACGAGGACAGGGAGACACTGAAGCTTTCTTT.